A selection of T cell receptor beta chains follows, all from one sample in a study of blood T cell repertoires in COVID-19. Using immunoSEQ multiplex PCR, the repertoire was profiled, and TCRdb retains in-frame clones only, with some absent. In the table there are about 240,000 clones, 83% of which are singletons. Sequencing used PBMCs or T cells enriched from blood (not recorded which). The receptors shown here come from a woman aged 40 to 50 who had been exposed to COVID-19. CDR3s include the opening cysteine and the closing phenylalanine or tryptophan. The D gene is left open where the match is weak. Where a row states a size, it is once, few, many or the class of an expanded clone; other rows omit it.

d_gene,len,j_gene,abundance,v_gene,CDR3aa,CDR3nt
-,13,TRBJ1-5,few,TRBV7-2,CASGRGVNQPQHF,TGTGCCAGCGGAAGGGGCGTTAATCAGCCCCAGCATTTT
TRBD1,17,TRBJ1-2,once,TRBV12-5,CASGLVLGTGPQHGYTF,TGTGCTAGTGGTTTGGTACTCGGGACAGGTCCACAACATGGCTACACCTTC
TRBD1,15,TRBJ1-2,-,TRBV6-5,CASSSPDRGSYGYTF,TGTGCCAGCAGTTCCCCGGACAGGGGGAGCTATGGCTACACCTTC
-,14,TRBJ2-3,-,TRBV7-3,CASSERAGSDTQYF,TGTGCCAGCAGCGAGCGGGCGGGGTCGGATACGCAGTATTTT
-,13,TRBJ1-2,-,TRBV12-3/TRBV12-4,CASSPDSLGRYTF,TGTGCCAGCAGCCCGGACTCTCTCGGCCGCTACACCTTC
TRBD2,16,TRBJ2-1,few,TRBV5-6,CASSLAGRGFGNEQFF,TGTGCCAGCAGCTTGGCCGGGAGGGGCTTCGGCAATGAGCAGTTCTTC
-,14,TRBJ2-5,-,TRBV5-8,CASSWDTVQETQYF,TGTGCCAGCAGTTGGGACACCGTCCAAGAGACCCAGTACTTC
-,14,TRBJ2-1,-,TRBV30,CAWSVRLGVYEQFF,TGTGCCTGGAGTGTACGTTTAGGGGTGTATGAGCAGTTCTTC
TRBD1,16,TRBJ1-5,-,TRBV15,CATSRGTGTGNQPQHF,TGTGCCACCAGCAGAGGGACCGGGACAGGAAATCAGCCCCAGCATTTT
-,15,TRBJ1-4,few,TRBV7-8,CASSYGTTRGEKLFF,TGTGCCAGCAGCTATGGGACGACTAGAGGTGAAAAACTGTTTTTT
-,15,TRBJ1-2,-,TRBV30,CAWSKTQGSSYGYTF,TGTGCCTGGAGTAAAACACAGGGTTCGTCCTATGGCTACACCTTC
TRBD2,16,TRBJ2-1,many,TRBV6-4,CASSARSGGAWDEQFF,TGTGCCAGCAGTGCGCGCAGCGGGGGGGCCTGGGATGAGCAGTTCTTC
-,18,TRBJ2-1,few,TRBV7-8,CASSANRDSTTSYNEQFF,TGTGCCAGCAGCGCAAACCGGGACTCCACCACGTCCTACAATGAGCAGTTCTTC
TRBD1,14,TRBJ1-1,few,TRBV19,CASRRQGESTEAFF,TGTGCCAGTAGGCGCCAGGGGGAGAGCACTGAAGCTTTCTTT
TRBD2,11,TRBJ2-4,-,TRBV5-6,CASSSGTRRYF,TGTGCCAGCAGCTCCGGGACTAGGCGATACTTC
-,15,TRBJ1-3,-,TRBV28,CASSLLEGSGNTIYF,TGTGCCAGCAGTTTATTGGAGGGGTCGGGAAACACCATATATTTT
TRBD2,15,TRBJ2-5,-,TRBV2,CASRERTSGRETQYF,TGTGCCAGCAGAGAGCGGACTAGCGGGCGGGAGACCCAGTACTTC
-,15,TRBJ1-2,-,TRBV3-1/TRBV3-2,CASSLEGGAWDGYTF,TGTGCCAGCAGCCTAGAGGGTGGGGCCTGGGATGGCTACACCTTC
TRBD1,12,TRBJ1-2,-,TRBV24-1,CATSPTGGGYTF,TGTGCCACCAGTCCGACAGGGGGTGGCTACACCTTC
-,11,TRBJ1-2,-,TRBV11-2,CASGDFYGYTF,TGTGCGAGTGGGGACTTCTATGGCTACACCTTC
-,12,TRBJ2-3,-,TRBV24-1,CATSGRGDTQYF,TGTGCCACCAGTGGTCGGGGAGATACGCAGTATTTT
-,15,TRBJ1-1,-,TRBV28,CASSNTGKMNTEAFF,TGTGCCAGCAGTAATACAGGGAAAATGAACACTGAAGCTTTCTTT